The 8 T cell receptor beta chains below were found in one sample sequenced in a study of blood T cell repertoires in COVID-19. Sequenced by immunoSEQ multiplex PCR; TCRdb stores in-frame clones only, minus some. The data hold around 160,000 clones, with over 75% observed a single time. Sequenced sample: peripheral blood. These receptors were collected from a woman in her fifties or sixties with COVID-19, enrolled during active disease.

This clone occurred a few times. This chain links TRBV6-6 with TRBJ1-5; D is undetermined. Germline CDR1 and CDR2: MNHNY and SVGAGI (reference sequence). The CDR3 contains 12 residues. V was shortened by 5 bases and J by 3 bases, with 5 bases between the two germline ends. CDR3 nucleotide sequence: TGTGCCAGCAGTGTAGACAATCAGCCCCAGCATTTT. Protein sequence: CASSVDNQPQHF.

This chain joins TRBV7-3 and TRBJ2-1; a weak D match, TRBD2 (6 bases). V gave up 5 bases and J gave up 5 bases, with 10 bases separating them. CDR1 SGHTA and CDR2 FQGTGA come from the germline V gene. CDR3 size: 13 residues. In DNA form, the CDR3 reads TGTGCCAGCAGCCCATGGACTAACAATGAGCAGTTCTTC. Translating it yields CASSPWTNNEQFF.

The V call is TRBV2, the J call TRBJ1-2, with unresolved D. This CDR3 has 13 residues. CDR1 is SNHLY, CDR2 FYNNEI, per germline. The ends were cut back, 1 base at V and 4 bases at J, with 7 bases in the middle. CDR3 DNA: TGTGCCAGCAGTGAAGACATAAGCTATGGCTACACCTTC. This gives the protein CASSEDISYGYTF.

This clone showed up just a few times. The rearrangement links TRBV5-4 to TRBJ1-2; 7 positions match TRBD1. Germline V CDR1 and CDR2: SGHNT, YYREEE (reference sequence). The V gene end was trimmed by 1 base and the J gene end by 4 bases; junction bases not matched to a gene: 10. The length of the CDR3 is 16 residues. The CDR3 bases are TGTGCCAGCAGCTTGAGCACAGGGGTCTCGGGCTATGGCTACACCTTC. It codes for CASSLSTGVSGYGYTF.

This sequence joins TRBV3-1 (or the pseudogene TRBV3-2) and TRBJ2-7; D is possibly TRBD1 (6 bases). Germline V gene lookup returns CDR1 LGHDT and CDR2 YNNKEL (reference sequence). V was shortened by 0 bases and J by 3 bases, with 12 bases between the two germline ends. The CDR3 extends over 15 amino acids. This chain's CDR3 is CASSQDRGFYYEQYF. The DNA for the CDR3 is TGTGCCAGCAGCCAAGACAGGGGCTTTTACTACGAGCAGTACTTC.

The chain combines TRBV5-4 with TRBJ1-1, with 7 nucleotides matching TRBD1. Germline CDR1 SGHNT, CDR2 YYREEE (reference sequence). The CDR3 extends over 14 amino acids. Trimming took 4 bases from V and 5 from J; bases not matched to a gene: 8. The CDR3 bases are TGTGCCAGCAGCGCAGCTACCAGGGGGACTGAAGCTTTCTTT. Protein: CASSAATRGTEAFF.

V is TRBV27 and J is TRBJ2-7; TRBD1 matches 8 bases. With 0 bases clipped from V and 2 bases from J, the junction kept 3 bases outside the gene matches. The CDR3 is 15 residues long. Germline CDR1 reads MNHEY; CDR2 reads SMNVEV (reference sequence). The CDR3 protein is CASSLSQTGAYEQYF. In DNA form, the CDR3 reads TGTGCCAGCAGTTTATCCCAGACAGGGGCCTACGAGCAGTACTTC.

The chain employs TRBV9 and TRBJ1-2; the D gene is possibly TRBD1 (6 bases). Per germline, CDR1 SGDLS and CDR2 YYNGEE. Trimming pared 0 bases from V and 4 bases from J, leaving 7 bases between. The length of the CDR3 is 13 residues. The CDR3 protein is CASSVGTAYGYTF. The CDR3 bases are TGTGCCAGCAGCGTAGGGACAGCCTATGGCTACACCTTC.